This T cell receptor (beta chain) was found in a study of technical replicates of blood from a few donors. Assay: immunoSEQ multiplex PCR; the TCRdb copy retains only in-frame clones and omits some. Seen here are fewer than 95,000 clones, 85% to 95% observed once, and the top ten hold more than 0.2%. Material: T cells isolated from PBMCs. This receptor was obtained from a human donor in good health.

The CDR3 region has the DNA TGTGCCAGCAGCGGCCGACTAGCGGAGTCCTACAATGAGCAGTTCTTC. Its translation is CASSGRLAESYNEQFF. This sequence joins TRBV14 and TRBJ2-1; 9 bases fit TRBD2. The V segment lost 5 bases and the J segment 1 base; nucleotides outside the gene matches: 6. CDR3 size: 16 residues. The germline gives CDR1 SGHDN, CDR2 FVKESK.